The 32 T cell receptor beta chains below come from one sample, sequenced in a study of early T cells in non-severe SARS-CoV-2 infection. One entry per CDR3 protein, called by TCRdb with MiXCR from the 5' RACE reads. The sample shows 99,000 or so distinct CDR3 sequences, approximately 16% of them seen only once. Specimen: whole blood. The receptor source for this set is an adult who was a healthcare worker with PCR-confirmed SARS-CoV-2 infection or an uninfected control (not recorded which).

The rearrangement links TRBV7-6 to TRBJ2-3, with D hard to call. The length of the CDR3 is 13 residues. Germline lookup yields CDR1 SGHVS and CDR2 FNYEAQ. Between the trimmed V and J ends, which lost 4 bases and 6 bases, there was a span of 11 bases. The CDR3 DNA reads as TGTGCCAGCAGCTCCTCGTTTCTGGATACGCAGTATTTT. It specifies CASSSSFLDTQYF.

This clonotype was counted at least ten times. The chain carries TRBV12-3 or TRBV12-4 and TRBJ2-1, with 9 nucleotides matching TRBD1. The CDR3 totals 15 residues. V was clipped by 2 bases and J by 4 bases; unmatched bases: 3. CDR3 sequence (DNA): TGTGCCAGCAGTTTAAGGGACAGGGATTACAATGAGCAGTTCTTC. This translates into CASSLRDRDYNEQFF.

Many counts were recorded for this clonotype. The chain uses TRBV2 and TRBJ1-3; 7 bases match TRBD1. V trimming: 6 bases; J trimming: 0 bases; junction bases outside the gene matches: 2. The CDR3 contains 14 residues. CDR1 and CDR2 (germline): SNHLY, FYNNEI. The DNA for the CDR3 is TGTGCCAGCAGGGACAGGCTCTCTGGAAACACCATATATTTT. Its protein product is CASRDRLSGNTIYF.

This clonotype was counted many times. This rearrangement joins TRBV27 to TRBJ1-1; TRBD1 matches at 8 bases. V shed 5 bases, J shed 3 bases, and the junction held 8 bases outside the gene matches. The CDR3 runs 15 residues. Germline CDR1 MNHEY, CDR2 SMNVEV (reference sequence). The CDR3 DNA reads as TGTGCCAGCAGTAAACAACAGGGGGGTGACACTGAAGCTTTCTTT. Its protein is CASSKQQGGDTEAFF.

The chain employs TRBV6-5 and TRBJ2-3; D is uncertain. The V gene lost 2 bases and the J gene lost 2 bases, with 14 bases spanning the gap. The CDR3 has 16 amino acids. The germline V gene has CDR1 MNHEY and CDR2 SVGAGI. CDR3 DNA sequence: TGTGCCAGCAGTTACGGTTCTAGTCCCCTCACAGATACGCAGTATTTT. Protein product: CASSYGSSPLTDTQYF.

This clonotype was counted a few times. The genes are TRBV6-2 or TRBV6-3 and TRBJ2-2; no clear D gene. This CDR3 comprises 13 residues. Trimming left V 7 bases short and J 8 bases short, with 14 bases between. Germline V gene sequence: CDR1 MNHEY, CDR2 SVGEGT. In nucleotides, the CDR3 is TGTGCCAGCACCTGGCGGCAGCGTGGGGAGCTGTTTTTT. It specifies CASTWRQRGELFF.

This clonotype has only a few counts. V usage is TRBV30 and J usage is TRBJ1-4; D is ambiguous. V gave up 2 bases and J gave up 6 bases, with 10 bases separating them. Germline lookup yields CDR1 GTSNPN and CDR2 SVGIG (reference sequence). This CDR3 comprises 13 residues. The CDR3: CAWSTRPHEKLFF. The CDR3 bases are TGTGCCTGGAGTACGCGCCCCCATGAAAAACTGTTTTTT. Looking up the rest from reference TRBV30 and TRBJ1-4 gives the full variable domain: SQTIHQWPATLVQPVGSPLSLECTVEGTSNPNLYWYRQAAGRGLQLLFYSVGIGQISSEVPQNLSASRPQDRQFILSSKKLLLSDSGFYLCAWSTRPHEKLFFGSGTQLSVL.

This clonotype was counted only a few times. The chain carries TRBV7-9 and TRBJ2-2; 7 positions agree with TRBD1. Germline lookup yields CDR1 SEHNR and CDR2 FQNEAQ (reference sequence). The CDR3 spans 18 residues. Trimming removed 2 bases from V and 4 bases from J; junction bases left unmatched: 13. The CDR3 here is CASSLKADRDKSTGELFF. The CDR3 DNA reads TGTGCCAGCAGCTTAAAAGCCGACAGGGACAAGAGCACCGGGGAGCTGTTTTTT.

This clonotype occurred many times. V gene TRBV18 combines with J gene TRBJ2-3, with D possibly being TRBD1 (6 bases). Germline-derived CDR1 and CDR2 are KGHSH and LQKENI. The CDR3 contains 15 residues. The V gene lost 6 bases and the J gene lost 2 bases, with 15 bases spanning the gap. As DNA, the CDR3 is TGTGCCAGCTCGCCGGAACGGGACAACACAGATACGCAGTATTTT. Translation gives CASSPERDNTDTQYF. Full variable domain (rest looked up from reference TRBV18 and TRBJ2-3): NAGVMQNPRHLVRRRGQEARLRCSPMKGHSHVYWYRQLPEEGLKFMVYLQKENIIDESGMPKERFSAEFPKEGPSILRIQQVVRGDSAAYFCASSPERDNTDTQYFGPGTRLTVL.

This clonotype was observed a handful of times. This chain links TRBV20-1 with TRBJ1-3; TRBD1 might be the D (5 bases). Germline-derived CDR1 and CDR2 are DFQATT and SNEGSKA (reference sequence). The V gene lost 5 bases and the J gene lost 0 bases, with 11 bases spanning the gap. CDR3 size: 14 residues. CDR3 bases: TGCAGTGCTTCAGGGTCTCTCTCTGGAAACACCATATATTTT. It yields the protein CSASGSLSGNTIYF.

J is TRBJ1-1 and V is TRBV7-2; D not resolved. CDR3 length equals 12 residues. From germline, CDR1 is SGHTA and CDR2 FQGNSA. The V end lost 3 bases, the J end lost 2 bases, and 4 bases lay between the germline ends. The CDR3 region is CASSFINTEAFF. CDR3 sequence (DNA): TGTGCCAGCAGCTTTATCAACACTGAAGCTTTCTTT.

This clonotype was seen at least ten times. The V call is TRBV13, the J call TRBJ2-1, with D possibly being TRBD2 (6 bases). The CDR3 contains 16 residues. V lost 5 bases, J lost 7 bases, and 21 bases lay in between. CDR1 and CDR2 (germline): PRHDT, FYEKMQ (reference sequence). The CDR3 nucleotides are TGTGCCAGCAGCCCGACGGGGGACCGTTTGGGGAATGAGCAGTTCTTC. It specifies CASSPTGDRLGNEQFF. The whole variable domain, filled in from reference TRBV13 and TRBJ2-1, reads AAGVIQSPRHLIKEKRETATLKCYPIPRHDTVYWYQQGPGQDPQFLISFYEKMQSDKGSIPDRFSAQQFSDYHSELNMSSLELGDSALYFCASSPTGDRLGNEQFFGPGTRLTVL.

Concerning this clonotype itself: It may be a read error: a sequence one base away is much more abundant. The CDR3 does not close with the conserved phenylalanine or tryptophan, likely indicating a read error. The gene calls are TRBV9 and TRBJ2-2; D gene unclear. Trimming left V 5 bases short and J 5 bases short, with 7 bases between. Germline lookup yields CDR1 SGDLS and CDR2 YYNGEE. This CDR3 region has 12 residues. In nucleotides, the CDR3 is TGTGCCAGCAGAGCAGGTACCGGGGAGCTGTTTTTA. Amino acids: CASRAGTGELFL.

The chain is built from TRBV29-1 and TRBJ2-3, with D unresolved. This CDR3 has 15 amino acids. V gave up 0 bases and J gave up 0 bases, with 10 bases separating them. Germline V gives CDR1 SQVTM, CDR2 ANQGSEA. For the CDR3, the DNA is TGCAGCGTTGAAGATCGGTGGATTAGCACAGATACGCAGTATTTT. Encoded protein: CSVEDRWISTDTQYF.

The chain has TRBV20-1 and TRBJ2-3; TRBD2 matches 11 bases. The CDR3 sequence is 15 residues long. Germline V gene lookup returns CDR1 DFQATT and CDR2 SNEGSKA (reference sequence). Trimming at V came to 6 bases and at J to 4 bases, leaving 9 bases not matched to a gene. CDR3 amino acids: CSATLAGGPADTQYF. The CDR3 coding sequence is TGCAGTGCAACCTTAGCGGGAGGGCCGGCAGATACGCAGTATTTT.

This clonotype was seen a handful of times. J is TRBJ2-7 and V is TRBV12-3 or TRBV12-4; 9 bases align to TRBD2. V lost 5 bases, J lost 7 bases, and 12 bases stayed unmatched. The CDR3 consists of 15 residues. The CDR3 spells CASSPRGAGGLEQYF. Here the CDR3 DNA reads TGTGCCAGCAGTCCCCGTGGAGCGGGGGGCCTGGAGCAGTACTTC.

This clonotype was detected a few times. The J gene is TRBJ2-7, the V gene TRBV7-2; TRBD2 matches at 14 bases. The CDR3 consists of 18 residues. Germline CDR1 SGHTA, CDR2 FQGNSA. J gave up 2 bases and V 5 bases, and 11 bases lay outside the gene matches. The CDR3 region is CASSPGTSGGLGTYEQYF. CDR3 bases: TGTGCCAGCAGCCCCGGGACTAGCGGGGGCCTCGGTACCTACGAGCAGTACTTC. Full variable domain (remainder filled in from reference TRBV7-2 and TRBJ2-7): GAGVSQSPSNKVTEKGKDVELRCDPISGHTALYWYRQSLGQGLEFLIYFQGNSAPDKSGLPSDRFSAERTGGSVSTLTIQRTQQEDSAVYLCASSPGTSGGLGTYEQYFGPGTRLTVT.

This clonotype is classed as medium-sized. V gene TRBV6-1 combines with J gene TRBJ2-7; D is possibly TRBD1 (6 bases). Germline values: CDR1 MNHNS, CDR2 SASEGT. This CDR3 region has 15 residues. The germline V and J ends were trimmed by 6 bases and 0 bases, with 15 bases remaining between them. In nucleotides, the CDR3 is TGTGCCAGCAGCCAGGACAGAACGGCCTCCTACGAGCAGTACTTC. Protein sequence: CASSQDRTASYEQYF.

V and J are TRBV29-1 and TRBJ2-5; unclear D gene. V gave up 4 bases and J gave up 1 base, with 7 bases separating them. Per the germline V gene, CDR1 is SQVTM and CDR2 is ANQGSEA. This CDR3 is built from 12 residues. The DNA of the CDR3 is TGCAGCGTTGCCGGCGGCCAAGAGACCCAGTACTTC. It specifies CSVAGGQETQYF.

The V and J genes are TRBV6-2 or TRBV6-3 and TRBJ1-5; TRBD1 might be the D (5 bases). The CDR3 runs 15 residues. CDR1 is MNHEY and CDR2 is SVGEGT in the germline V gene. Deletions cut 4 bases from V and 0 bases from J, with 10 bases between. The CDR3 coding sequence is TGTGCCAGCAGTTCAACAGGAAATAGCAATCAGCCCCAGCATTTT. This encodes CASSSTGNSNQPQHF.

V usage is TRBV5-1 and J usage is TRBJ2-3, with 8 bases aligning to TRBD2. The ends lost 1 base at V and 5 bases at J; junction bases unmatched: 3. The germline CDR1 and CDR2 sequences are SGHRS and YFSETQ. The CDR3 has 14 residues. The CDR3 sequence: CASSLQLAEDTQYF. The CDR3 coding sequence is TGCGCCAGCAGCTTGCAACTAGCGGAAGATACGCAGTATTTT. The whole variable domain, filled in from reference TRBV5-1 and TRBJ2-3, reads KAGVTQTPRYLIKTRGQQVTLSCSPISGHRSVSWYQQTPGQGLQFLFEYFSETQRNKGNFPGRFSGRQFSNSRSEMNVSTLELGDSALYLCASSLQLAEDTQYFGPGTRLTVL.

This clonotype was recorded a few times. This chain connects TRBV5-4 to TRBJ1-2; 8 nucleotides align to TRBD1. From germline, CDR1 is SGHNT and CDR2 YYREEE (reference sequence). The CDR3 spans 15 residues. Germline trimming cut 0 bases from V and 2 bases from J; bases unmatched to any gene: 3. CDR3 amino acids: CASSLDGDRNYGYTF. Written as DNA, the CDR3 is TGTGCCAGCAGCTTGGATGGGGACAGGAACTATGGCTACACCTTC.

The chain employs TRBV6-1 and TRBJ1-2, with D possibly being TRBD1 (5 bases). The germline V and J ends were trimmed by 6 bases and 5 bases, with 13 bases remaining between them. The CDR3 sequence is 13 residues long. Germline V CDR1 and CDR2: MNHNS, SASEGT. The CDR3 is CASSEGRQYGYTF. Written as DNA, the CDR3 is TGTGCCAGCAGCGAGGGTCGACAGTATGGCTACACCTTC.

This clonotype was recorded many times. In DNA form, the CDR3 reads TGCAGTGCTAAACCAGCGGGAGAGTACGAGCAGTACTTC. Translated, it gives CSAKPAGEYEQYF. The rearrangement links TRBV20-1 to TRBJ2-7; 8 bases are a match to TRBD2. From germline, CDR1 is DFQATT and CDR2 SNEGSKA (reference sequence). This CDR3 is built from 13 residues. V shed 4 bases and J 4 bases; nucleotides not matched to a gene: 6.

The chain employs TRBV2 and TRBJ1-5, with 8 bases lining up with TRBD1. Looked up from germline, CDR1 is SNHLY and CDR2 is FYNNEI. J gave up 2 bases and V 4 bases, and 4 bases lay outside the gene matches. This CDR3 has 15 residues. The CDR3 bases are TGTGCCAGCAGTGCAGGGGGCTGGGGCAATCAGCCCCAGCATTTT. Translating gives CASSAGGWGNQPQHF.

This clonotype came up a few times. The CDR3 DNA follows: TGTGCCAGCATTAAACCGGACAGCTCCTACGAGCAGTACTTC. Translated: CASIKPDSSYEQYF. This rearrangement joins TRBV28 to TRBJ2-7; perhaps TRBD1 as D (6 bases). The V gene lost 7 bases and the J gene lost 0 bases, with 13 bases spanning the gap. The CDR3 has 14 amino acids. Looked up from germline, CDR1 is MDHEN and CDR2 is SYDVKM. The full variable domain, its missing parts supplied by reference TRBV28 and TRBJ2-7, is DVKVTQSSRYLVKRTGEKVFLECVQDMDHENMFWYRQDPGLGLRLIYFSYDVKMKEKGDIPEGYSVSREKKERFSLILESASTNQTSMYLCASIKPDSSYEQYFGPGTRLTVT.

This clonotype appeared a few times. The genes are TRBV10-3 and TRBJ2-1, with TRBD2 matching over 7 bases. Per germline, CDR1 ENHRY and CDR2 SYGVKD. There are 14 residues in the CDR3. The junction had 5 bases not matched to a gene; V was cut back by 7 bases and J by 2 bases. The CDR3 DNA reads TGTGCCATCATGGGGGAGGGCACCTACAATGAGCAGTTCTTC. Protein: CAIMGEGTYNEQFF.

The J gene is TRBJ1-2, the V gene TRBV28, with D uncertain. Trimming removed 6 bases from V and 4 bases from J, with 9 bases in between. The CDR3 is made up of 12 amino acids. Germline-derived CDR1 and CDR2 are MDHEN and SYDVKM. The chain's CDR3 is CASSGGSYGYTF. In nucleotides, the CDR3 is TGTGCCAGCAGCGGAGGGTCCTATGGCTACACCTTC.

This clonotype was recorded many times. The chain couples TRBV25-1 to TRBJ1-1; possible D gene TRBD1, 6 bases. The V gene lost 2 bases and the J gene lost 0 bases, with 10 bases spanning the gap. Germline CDR1 MGHDK, CDR2 SYGVNS. The CDR3 loop spans 15 amino acids. In nucleotides, the CDR3 is TGTGCCAGCAGTGAAATGGGGGGCCTGAACACTGAAGCTTTCTTT. This encodes CASSEMGGLNTEAFF.

This clonotype came up a few times. V usage is TRBV6-5 and J usage is TRBJ2-6; D is undetermined. This CDR3 spans 15 amino acids. The germline V gene has CDR1 MNHEY and CDR2 SVGAGI. V lost 1 base, J lost 4 bases, and 8 bases lay in between. In DNA, the CDR3 is TGTGCCAGCAGTTACTGGGCTTCCGGGGCCAACGTCCTGACTTTC. It is translated as CASSYWASGANVLTF.

There are a few counts of this clonotype. The chain couples TRBV12-2 to TRBJ2-1; the table names TRBD2, a call not compared with the DNA. TRBV12-2 is given as a pseudogene. There are 12 residues in the CDR3. Written as DNA, the CDR3 is TGTGCAGGAGCGGGGCTAGCGAATGAGCAGTTCTTC. Its protein product is CAGAGLANEQFF.

This clonotype was seen ten or more times. The gene calls are TRBV4-1 and TRBJ2-3; no definite D call. CDR3 size: 15 residues. Germline V gene lookup returns CDR1 MGHRA and CDR2 YSYEKL. Trimming pared 7 bases from V and 0 bases from J, leaving 14 bases between. CDR3 region: CASTYSWPSTDTQYF. The CDR3 DNA reads TGCGCCAGCACATACTCCTGGCCTAGCACAGATACGCAGTATTTT.